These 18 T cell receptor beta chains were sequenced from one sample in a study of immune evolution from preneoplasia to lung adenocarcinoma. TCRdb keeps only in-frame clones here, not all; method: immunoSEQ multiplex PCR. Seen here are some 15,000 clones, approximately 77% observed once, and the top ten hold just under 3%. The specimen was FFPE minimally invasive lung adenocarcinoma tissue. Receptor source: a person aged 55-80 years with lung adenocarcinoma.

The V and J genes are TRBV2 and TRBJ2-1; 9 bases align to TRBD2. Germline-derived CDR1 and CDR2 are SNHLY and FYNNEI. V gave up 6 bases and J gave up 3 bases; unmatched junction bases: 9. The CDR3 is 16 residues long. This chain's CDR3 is CASSGTSPDYYNEQFF. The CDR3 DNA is TGTGCCAGCAGCGGGACTAGCCCTGACTACTACAATGAGCAGTTCTTC.

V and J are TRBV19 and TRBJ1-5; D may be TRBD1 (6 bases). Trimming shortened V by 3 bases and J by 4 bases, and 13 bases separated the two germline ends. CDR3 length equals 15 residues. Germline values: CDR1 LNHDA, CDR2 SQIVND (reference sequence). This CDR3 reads CASSIAGAGNQPQHF. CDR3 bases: TGTGCCAGTAGTATCGCGGGGGCGGGAAATCAGCCCCAGCATTTT.

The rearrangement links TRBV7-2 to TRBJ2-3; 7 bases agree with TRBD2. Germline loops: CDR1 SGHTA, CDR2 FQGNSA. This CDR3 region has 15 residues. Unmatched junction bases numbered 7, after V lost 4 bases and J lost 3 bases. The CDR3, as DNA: TGTGCCAGCAGCTGGATGGGGGGAGGGACAGATACGCAGTATTTT. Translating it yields CASSWMGGGTDTQYF.

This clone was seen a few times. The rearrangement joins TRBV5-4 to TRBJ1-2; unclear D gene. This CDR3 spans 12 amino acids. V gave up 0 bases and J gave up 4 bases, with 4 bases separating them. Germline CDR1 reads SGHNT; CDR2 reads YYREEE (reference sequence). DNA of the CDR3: TGTGCCAGCAGCTTGGATGTCTATGGCTACACCTTC. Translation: CASSLDVYGYTF.

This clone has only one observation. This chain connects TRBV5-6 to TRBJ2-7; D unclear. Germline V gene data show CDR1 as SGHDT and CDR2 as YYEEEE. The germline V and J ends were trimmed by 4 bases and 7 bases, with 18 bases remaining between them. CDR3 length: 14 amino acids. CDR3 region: CASSLTGPQPEQYF. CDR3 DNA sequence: TGTGCCAGCAGCCTTACTGGTCCCCAGCCAGAGCAGTACTTC. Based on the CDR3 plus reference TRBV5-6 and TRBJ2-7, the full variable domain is DAGVTQSPTHLIKTRGQQVTLRCSPKSGHDTVSWYQQALGQGPQFIFQYYEEEERQRGNFPDRFSGHQFPNYSSELNVNALLLGDSALYLCASSLTGPQPEQYFGPGTRLTVT.

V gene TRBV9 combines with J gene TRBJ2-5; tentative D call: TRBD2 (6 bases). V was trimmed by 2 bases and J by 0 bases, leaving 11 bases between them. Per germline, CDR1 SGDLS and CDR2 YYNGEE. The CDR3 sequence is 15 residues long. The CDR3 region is CASSVGRGNQETQYF. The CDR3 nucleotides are TGTGCCAGCAGCGTGGGGCGGGGTAACCAAGAGACCCAGTACTTC.

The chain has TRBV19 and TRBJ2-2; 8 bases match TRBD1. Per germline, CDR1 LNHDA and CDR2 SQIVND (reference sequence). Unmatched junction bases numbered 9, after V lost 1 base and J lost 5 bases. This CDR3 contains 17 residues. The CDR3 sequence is CASSIGVDRELTGELFF. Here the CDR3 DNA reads TGTGCCAGTAGTATAGGGGTGGACAGGGAGTTAACCGGGGAGCTGTTTTTT.

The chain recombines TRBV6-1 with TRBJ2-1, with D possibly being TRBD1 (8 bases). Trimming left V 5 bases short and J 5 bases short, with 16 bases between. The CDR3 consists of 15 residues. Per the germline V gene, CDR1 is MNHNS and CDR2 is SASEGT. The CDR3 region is CASSNGQGGNNEQFF. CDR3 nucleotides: TGTGCCAGCAGTAATGGACAGGGAGGGAACAATGAGCAGTTCTTC.

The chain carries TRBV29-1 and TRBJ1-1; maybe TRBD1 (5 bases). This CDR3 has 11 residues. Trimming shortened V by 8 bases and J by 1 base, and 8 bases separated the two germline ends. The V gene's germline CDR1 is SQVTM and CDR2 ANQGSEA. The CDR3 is CSTQGNTEAFF. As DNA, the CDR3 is TGCAGCACCCAGGGGAACACTGAAGCTTTCTTT.

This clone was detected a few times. CDR3 in DNA: TGTGCCAGCAGCTTAGCGGGGGTGCCCGAGCAGTACTTC. This encodes CASSLAGVPEQYF. The chain couples TRBV5-4 to TRBJ2-7; 8 bases are a match to TRBD2. Germline trimming cut 2 bases from V and 6 bases from J; bases unmatched to any gene: 4. The germline V gene has CDR1 SGHNT and CDR2 YYREEE (reference sequence). The CDR3 runs to 13 residues.

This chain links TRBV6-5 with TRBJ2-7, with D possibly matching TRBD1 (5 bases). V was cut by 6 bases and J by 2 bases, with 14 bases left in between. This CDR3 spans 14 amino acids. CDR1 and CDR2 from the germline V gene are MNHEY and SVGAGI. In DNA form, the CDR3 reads TGTGCCAGCAGCCCCCGACAGCCCCCCTACGAGCAGTACTTC. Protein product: CASSPRQPPYEQYF.

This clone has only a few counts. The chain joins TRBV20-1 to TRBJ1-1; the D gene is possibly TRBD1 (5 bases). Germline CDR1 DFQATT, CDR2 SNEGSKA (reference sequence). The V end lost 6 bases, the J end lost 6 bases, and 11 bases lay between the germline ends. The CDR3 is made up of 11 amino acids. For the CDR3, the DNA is TGCAGTGCAGGACAATTCTCTGAAGCTTTCTTT. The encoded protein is CSAGQFSEAFF.

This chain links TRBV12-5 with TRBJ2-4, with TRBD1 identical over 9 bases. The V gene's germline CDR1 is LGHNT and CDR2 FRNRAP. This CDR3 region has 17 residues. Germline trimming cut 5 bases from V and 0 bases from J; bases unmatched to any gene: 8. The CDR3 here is CASGTTGTGQAKNIQYF. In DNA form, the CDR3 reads TGTGCTAGTGGTACAACCGGGACAGGGCAAGCCAAAAACATTCAGTACTTC.

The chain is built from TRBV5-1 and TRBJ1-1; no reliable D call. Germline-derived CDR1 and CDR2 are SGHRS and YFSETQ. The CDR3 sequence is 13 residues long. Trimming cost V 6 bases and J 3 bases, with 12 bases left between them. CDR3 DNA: TGCGCCAGCACCGGCAGGCGGGACACTGAAGCTTTCTTT. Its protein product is CASTGRRDTEAFF.

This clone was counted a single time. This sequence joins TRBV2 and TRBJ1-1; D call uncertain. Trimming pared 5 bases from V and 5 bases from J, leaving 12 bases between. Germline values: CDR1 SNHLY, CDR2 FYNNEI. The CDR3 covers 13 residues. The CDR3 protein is CASSTGVGTEAFF. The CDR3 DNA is TGTGCCAGCAGTACTGGGGTCGGTACTGAAGCTTTCTTT. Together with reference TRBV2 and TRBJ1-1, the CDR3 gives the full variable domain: EPEVTQTPSHQVTQMGQEVILRCVPISNHLYFYWYRQILGQKVEFLVSFYNNEISEKSEIFDDQFSVERPDGSNFTLKIRSTKLEDSAMYFCASSTGVGTEAFFGQGTRLTVV.

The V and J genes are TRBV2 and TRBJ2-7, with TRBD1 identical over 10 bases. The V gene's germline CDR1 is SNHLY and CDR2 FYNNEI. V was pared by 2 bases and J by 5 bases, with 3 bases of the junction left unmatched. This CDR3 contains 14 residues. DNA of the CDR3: TGTGCCAGCAGTGAAAGGGACAGGGGCAACGAGCAGTACTTC. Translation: CASSERDRGNEQYF.

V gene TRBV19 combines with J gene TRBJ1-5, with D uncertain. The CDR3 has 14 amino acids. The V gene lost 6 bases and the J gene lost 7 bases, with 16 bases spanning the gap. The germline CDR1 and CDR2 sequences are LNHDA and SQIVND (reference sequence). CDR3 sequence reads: CASRREPRGQPQHF. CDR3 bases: TGTGCCAGTAGGAGAGAACCCCGAGGGCAGCCCCAGCATTTT.

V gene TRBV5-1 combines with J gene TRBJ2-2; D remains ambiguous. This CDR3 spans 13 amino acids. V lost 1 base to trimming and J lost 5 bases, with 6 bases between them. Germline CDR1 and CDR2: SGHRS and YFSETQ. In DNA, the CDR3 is TGCGCCAGCAGCTTGCTGTTTACCGGGGAGCTGTTTTTT. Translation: CASSLLFTGELFF.